One sample yielded the 29 T cell receptor beta chains listed below, sequenced in a study of molecular identifiers for immune sequencing clone quantification. MiXCR, run by TCRdb on the PCR reads, gives a single entry per CDR3 protein. The sample lists just under 650,000 distinct CDR3 sequences; just under 20% were seen once. Sequencing was done on a sample of naive CD8+ T cells from blood, with Jurkat cell RNA spiked in. Subset specified: FACS-sorted CD8+CD4-CCR7+CD45RA+ naive T cells. These TCRs come from a human donor in good health. Some libraries in this study had Jurkat cell RNA spiked in.

Concerning this clonotype itself: A much larger clone differs by one base, so this may be a read error. The CDR3 sequence is CSGPGGIHTDTQYF. CDR3 nucleotides: TGCAGCGGTCCTGGCGGGATCCACACAGATACGCAGTATTTT. The chain couples TRBV29-1 to TRBJ2-3, with D perhaps matching TRBD2 (6 bases). Per germline, CDR1 SQVTM and CDR2 ANQGSEA. Trimming left V 7 bases short and J 2 bases short, with 16 bases between. The CDR3 is 14 residues long.

This clonotype was observed a few times. The chain recombines TRBV15 with TRBJ2-5; 9 bases are shared with TRBD2. Germline V gene sequence: CDR1 LNHNV, CDR2 YYDKDF (reference sequence). The CDR3 length is 16 residues. V was clipped by 0 bases and J by 3 bases; unmatched bases: 5. CDR3 nucleotides: TGTGCCACCAGCAGAGAGCGGGAGGGACTGGAAGAGACCCAGTACTTC. This sequence encodes CATSREREGLEETQYF.

Notes on this clonotype: A read error is possible here, since a much larger clone lies one base away. The CDR3 sequence is CASGLTGSGSTDTQYF. CDR3 sequence (DNA): TGTGCCAGCGGCTTGACAGGGTCCGGGTCCACAGATACGCAGTATTTT. The genes are TRBV13 and TRBJ2-3; 7 positions match TRBD1. This CDR3 spans 16 amino acids. Germline V gene sequence: CDR1 PRHDT, CDR2 FYEKMQ (reference sequence).

This clonotype was observed many times. The rearrangement joins TRBV6-5 to TRBJ2-2; TRBD2 is a possible D gene (6 bases). This CDR3 comprises 14 residues. CDR1 and CDR2 from the germline V gene are MNHEY and SVGAGI. V lost 10 bases, J lost 7 bases, and 19 bases lay in between. The CDR3 nucleotides are TGTGCCACCTATTACCCTGGGGGGAGCGGGGAGCTGTTTTTT. Translated: CATYYPGGSGELFF.

Turning to this clonotype: This may stem from a read error, because a much larger clone lies one nucleotide away. This chain joins TRBV4-3 and TRBJ2-7; D ambiguous. The CDR3 has 13 residues. CDR1 is LGHNA and CDR2 is YSLEER in the germline V gene. The CDR3 coding sequence is TGCGCCAGCGGCCACGCAAGAAGTTACGAGCAGTACTTC. Its translation: CASGHARSYEQYF.

This chain uses TRBV5-4 with TRBJ2-7; 9 nucleotides match TRBD2. Germline V gives CDR1 SGHNT, CDR2 YYREEE (reference sequence). The CDR3 consists of 15 residues. The V and J ends lost 5 bases and 6 bases, in that order; junction bases with no gene match: 12. The CDR3 DNA sequence: TGTGCCAGCAGACGCCAGGTAGCGGGAGATAGCGAGCAGTACTTC. This codes for CASRRQVAGDSEQYF.

A remark on this clonotype: Just one base apart from a much larger clone, this may be a read error. The V and J genes are TRBV19 and TRBJ1-2; no clear D gene. Trimming stripped 3 bases from V and 3 bases from J, with 14 bases between. The CDR3 totals 15 residues. CDR1 is LNHDA and CDR2 is SQIVND in the germline V gene (reference sequence). The CDR3 sequence: CASSIAVGPDYGYTF. Written as DNA, the CDR3 is TGTGCCAGTAGTATTGCCGTCGGGCCAGACTATGGCTACACCTTC.

This clonotype was seen many times. The rearrangement links TRBV27 to TRBJ2-7; 8 bases align to TRBD1. CDR1 is MNHEY and CDR2 is SMNVEV in the germline V gene (reference sequence). Losses at the gene ends were 6 bases for V and 2 bases for J; bases not matched to a gene: 6. This CDR3 is 14 amino acids long. CDR3 coding DNA: TGTGCCAGCAGCTTCCGGGACAGGCCCTACGAGCAGTACTTC. Its translation is CASSFRDRPYEQYF.

This clonotype showed up many times. The chain is built from TRBV2 and TRBJ2-3; D gene uncertain. The CDR3 length is 15 residues. V was trimmed by 2 bases and J by 2 bases, leaving 11 bases between them. Germline CDR1 reads SNHLY; CDR2 reads FYNNEI. The CDR3 DNA reads as TGTGCCAGCAGTGAACGTACGACATTCACAGATACGCAGTATTTT. It translates to CASSERTTFTDTQYF.

Only a few counts were recorded for this clonotype. The chain combines TRBV12-3 or TRBV12-4 with TRBJ2-5; 10 positions agree with TRBD2. The V gene end was trimmed by 7 bases and the J gene end by 5 bases; junction bases not matched to a gene: 10. CDR3 length: 15 amino acids. DNA for the CDR3: TGTGCCAGCATCTCAAGCGGGGGGGCTGTGGAGACCCAGTACTTC. Translating gives CASISSGGAVETQYF.

A remark on this clonotype: Since a much larger clone is just one base distant, this may be a read error. The conserved phenylalanine or tryptophan is not found at the CDR3 terminus, so this likely reflects a read error. This sequence joins TRBV7-9 and TRBJ2-5, with a weak D call TRBD1 (6 bases). The CDR3 loop spans 12 amino acids. Germline CDR1 and CDR2: SEHNR and FQNEAQ (reference sequence). The V gene lost 6 bases and the J gene lost 5 bases, with 10 bases spanning the gap. The CDR3 reads CASRNRDETQYL. In nucleotides, the CDR3 is TGTGCCAGCAGAAACAGGGACGAGACCCAGTACCTC.

At least ten counts were recorded for this clonotype. The chain has TRBV30 and TRBJ1-5; a possible D gene is TRBD1 (5 bases). The CDR3 sequence is 13 residues long. The V end lost 0 bases, the J end lost 7 bases, and 10 bases lay between the germline ends. Per the germline V gene, CDR1 is GTSNPN and CDR2 is SVGIG (reference sequence). CDR3 loop: CAWSVGHNQPQHF. The CDR3 DNA is TGTGCCTGGAGTGTAGGACACAACCAGCCCCAGCATTTT.

This clonotype was detected a few times. V and J are TRBV20-1 and TRBJ2-1; TRBD2 might be the D (6 bases). V was clipped by 0 bases and J by 4 bases, with 10 bases between them. Germline CDR1 DFQATT, CDR2 SNEGSKA (reference sequence). This CDR3 is 14 amino acids long. In nucleotides, the CDR3 is TGCAGTGCTAGAGATGGGACTTCTTACAATGAGCAGTTCTTC. It specifies CSARDGTSYNEQFF.

This clonotype was seen ten or more times. This rearrangement joins TRBV4-1 to TRBJ2-1, with 8 bases matching TRBD2. Germline V lookup: CDR1 MGHRA, CDR2 YSYEKL. V gave up 0 bases and J gave up 7 bases; unmatched junction bases: 8. This CDR3 comprises 16 residues. DNA of the CDR3: TGCGCCAGCAGCCAAGATCTAGGGACTAGTATGAATGAGCAGTTCTTC. Its protein product is CASSQDLGTSMNEQFF.

This chain uses TRBV19 with TRBJ2-7; a possible D gene is TRBD1 (6 bases). Germline loops: CDR1 LNHDA, CDR2 SQIVND (reference sequence). This CDR3 has 13 amino acids. The V end was cut by 5 bases, the J end by 3 bases, with 11 bases between. CDR3: CASSAGTFYEQYF. The CDR3 DNA reads as TGTGCCAGTAGTGCCGGGACATTCTACGAGCAGTACTTC.

The table lists this clonotype with many counts. The chain joins TRBV4-3 to TRBJ1-1, with D unresolved. Trimming removed 0 bases at V and 6 bases at J, with 17 bases between. This CDR3 region has 16 residues. Looked up from germline, CDR1 is LGHNA and CDR2 is YSLEER. The CDR3, as DNA: TGCGCCAGCAGCCAAGATCGGAGACGGACGCTTCCTGAAGCTTTCTTT. Amino acids: CASSQDRRRTLPEAFF.

This clonotype has ten or more counts. The V and J genes are TRBV10-3 and TRBJ1-1; 7 nucleotides align to TRBD1. V was clipped by 2 bases and J by 4 bases; unmatched bases: 10. This CDR3 region has 16 residues. Germline loops: CDR1 ENHRY, CDR2 SYGVKD. CDR3 DNA sequence: TGTGCCATCAGTGAGGCGAAGGGGGCGCGGGGCACTGAAGCTTTCTTT. It specifies CAISEAKGARGTEAFF.

This clonotype was seen repeatedly, ten times or more. The junction and the germline gene differ at one end; a read error may be behind it. The chain is built from TRBV28 and TRBJ1-1; the D is unclear. This CDR3 comprises 13 residues. Germline V gene lookup returns CDR1 MDHEN and CDR2 SYDVKM. Here the CDR3 reads CASSLYQEIEAFF. CDR3 nucleotides: TGTGCCAGCAGCTTATACCAGGAAATTGAAGCTTTCTTT.

This clonotype appeared many times. The chain is built from TRBV4-3 and TRBJ2-7; either TRBD1 or TRBD2 may fit D (5 bases each). The V and J ends lost 2 bases and 4 bases respectively, with 15 bases between them. Per the germline V gene, CDR1 is LGHNA and CDR2 is YSLEER. This CDR3 is 15 amino acids long. Here the CDR3 reads CASSQYRDPTYEQYF. The CDR3 nucleotides are TGCGCCAGCAGCCAATACCGGGACCCCACATACGAGCAGTACTTC.

On this clonotype itself: This clone may be a read error of a much larger clone one base away. This CDR3 is missing its conserved last phenylalanine or tryptophan, likely due to a read error. This chain joins TRBV4-1 and TRBJ2-7, with D possibly being TRBD1 or TRBD2 (5 bases each). Trimming left V 1 base short and J 3 bases short, with 13 bases between. The V gene's germline CDR1 is MGHRA and CDR2 YSYEKL. The CDR3 sequence is 15 residues long. The CDR3 loop is CASSQGPWGNYEQYS. For the CDR3, the DNA is TGCGCCAGCAGCCAAGGACCTTGGGGGAACTACGAGCAGTACTCC.

The table lists this clonotype with many counts. CDR3 protein: CASSQAPADTQYF. Here the CDR3 DNA reads TGCGCCAGCAGCCAAGCCCCTGCAGATACGCAGTATTTT. The chain employs TRBV4-1 and TRBJ2-3; unclear D gene. The germline CDR1 and CDR2 sequences are MGHRA and YSYEKL. The CDR3 sequence is 13 residues long. V dropped 1 base and J dropped 4 bases, with 6 bases sitting between them.

CDR3 amino acids: CAIRKKTGNTEAFF. The CDR3, as DNA: TGTGCCATTCGAAAAAAGACAGGGAACACTGAAGCTTTCTTT. The genes are TRBV19 and TRBJ1-1; perhaps TRBD1 as D (6 bases). Germline values: CDR1 LNHDA, CDR2 SQIVND (reference sequence). Trimming stripped 10 bases from V and 1 base from J, with 16 bases between. This CDR3 is built from 14 residues.

There are a few counts of this clonotype. CDR3 in amino acids: CSARDRGTVSGNTIYF. The CDR3 region has the DNA TGCAGTGCTAGAGATCGAGGAACAGTGTCTGGAAACACCATATATTTT. V is TRBV20-1 and J is TRBJ1-3, with D unclear. V shed 0 bases and J shed 1 base, with 13 bases lying between them. The CDR3 has 16 residues. Per germline, CDR1 DFQATT and CDR2 SNEGSKA (reference sequence).

This clonotype was picked up a small number of times. V gene TRBV20-1 combines with J gene TRBJ2-7; 9 positions match TRBD2. V was pared by 0 bases and J by 4 bases, with 10 bases of the junction left unmatched. There are 16 residues in the CDR3. Germline values: CDR1 DFQATT, CDR2 SNEGSKA (reference sequence). The DNA for the CDR3 is TGCAGTGCTAGAGATTTGGCTAGCGGGACGATATACGAGCAGTACTTC. Its protein product is CSARDLASGTIYEQYF.

The chain combines TRBV29-1 with TRBJ2-1, with a weak D call TRBD2 (7 bases). The germline V gene encodes CDR1 SQVTM and CDR2 ANQGSEA. CDR3 length: 12 residues. Trimming took off 7 bases at V and 2 bases at J, with 9 bases between the two ends. The CDR3 spells CSGEGAYNEQFF. The CDR3 bases are TGCAGCGGGGAGGGGGCCTACAATGAGCAGTTCTTC.

This clonotype has a count of ten or more. The chain combines TRBV29-1 with TRBJ2-7; D is possibly TRBD1 (6 bases). V gave up 7 bases and J gave up 3 bases, with 13 bases separating them. CDR3 size: 12 residues. Germline V gene sequence: CDR1 SQVTM, CDR2 ANQGSEA. The CDR3, as DNA: TGCAGCGGGGCAGGGGCAAACTACGAGCAGTACTTC. Translated, it gives CSGAGANYEQYF.

Notes on this clonotype: This may be a read error: a much more frequent sequence differs by one nucleotide. The chain joins TRBV20-1 to TRBJ1-2; D remains ambiguous. V was cut by 4 bases and J by 9 bases, with 12 bases left in between. CDR1 DFQATT and CDR2 SNEGSKA come from the germline V gene (reference sequence). The length of the CDR3 is 11 residues. The CDR3 spells CSAMHERSYTF. The CDR3, as DNA: TGCAGTGCTATGCATGAGAGGAGCTACACCTTC.

Many counts were recorded for this clonotype. The V and J genes are TRBV18 and TRBJ2-1; 14 bases line up with TRBD2. In germline, CDR1 is KGHSH, CDR2 LQKENI. The CDR3 is made up of 15 amino acids. The J segment lost 7 bases and the V segment lost 5 bases, leaving 4 bases of the junction unmatched. The CDR3 sequence is CASSTGTSGRNEQFF. The DNA of the CDR3 is TGTGCCAGCTCAACCGGGACTAGCGGGAGAAATGAGCAGTTCTTC.

Details on this clonotype: A much larger clone lies a single base off, so this may be a read error. Because the CDR3 is missing its conserved closing phenylalanine or tryptophan, this is likely a read error. The V gene is TRBV6-6, the J gene TRBJ2-5, with D uncertain. This CDR3 is built from 12 residues. The germline V gene encodes CDR1 MNHNY and CDR2 SVGAGI (reference sequence). Between the trimmed V and J ends, which lost 7 bases and 3 bases, there was a span of 9 bases. In nucleotides, the CDR3 is TGTGCCAGCACACCCTCCGAAGAGACCCAGTACTCC. The encoded protein is CASTPSEETQYS.